Below are 14 T cell receptor beta chains sequenced from a single sample in a study of T cell clonality in common variable immunodeficiency. Data came from immunoSEQ multiplex PCR; TCRdb stores just in-frame clones and leaves some out. Altogether about 40,000 clones were found in the sample, and no singletons occur. The sample consisted of peripheral blood mononuclear cells. All receptors come from a person between 18 and 75 years old in good health.

This clone was recorded many times. The sequence runs out 3 residues before the end of the CDR3; the remainder is reconstructed from the germline J gene. This chain connects TRBV7-9 to TRBJ2-7, with a possible D match to TRBD1 (7 bases). The V and J ends lost 4 bases and 1 base respectively, with 14 bases between them. Germline loops: CDR1 SEHNR, CDR2 FQNEAQ (reference sequence). There are 15 residues in the CDR3. The CDR3 protein is CASSSLAGGSYEQYF. The part of the CDR3 DNA that was read is TGTGCCAGCAGCTCCCTCGCAGGGGGGTCCTACGAG.

The table lists this clone with a few counts. This CDR3 reads CASSLTNYGYTF. CDR3 DNA, as far as it was read: TGTGCCAGTAGCCTAACTAACTATGGC. The chain is built from TRBV19 and TRBJ1-2, with D unclear. The CDR3 end is not reached by the read, which stops 3 residues before it; the germline J gene fills it in. CDR3 size: 12 residues. Trimming cost V 6 bases and J 0 bases, with 5 bases left between them. In germline, CDR1 is LNHDA, CDR2 SQIVND (reference sequence).

This clone was seen a handful of times. The read stops 3 residues short of the end of the CDR3; the missing end is completed from the germline J gene. The chain has TRBV20-1 and TRBJ2-7; TRBD2 matches at 12 bases. CDR1 and CDR2 (germline): DFQATT, SNEGSKA (reference sequence). The CDR3 has 18 amino acids. J was trimmed by 0 bases and V by 6 bases; bases with no gene match: 15. The CDR3 bases that were read are TGCAGTGCCCCCCAGCCGGGACTAGCGGGTATATACTCCTACGAG. It codes for CSAPQPGLAGIYSYE. The whole CDR3 is CSAPQPGLAGIYSYEQYF.

This clone has only a few counts. From the germline J gene comes the end of the CDR3, since the read stops 3 residues before it. The V gene is TRBV7-8, the J gene TRBJ1-2; D may be TRBD1 (5 bases). The CDR3 has 14 amino acids. The germline CDR1 and CDR2 sequences are SGHVS and FQNEAQ. Incomplete CDR3 DNA: TGTGCCAGCAGCGGCCACAGGAGTCAAGAGACC. Amino acids: CASSGHRSQET. The full CDR3 sequence reads CASSGHRSQETYTF.

This clone was seen at least ten times. The read comes to an end 3 residues before the CDR3 does, leaving the germline J gene to fill in the end. V and J are TRBV30 and TRBJ1-5, with 7 bases aligning to TRBD1. CDR3 length: 14 residues. Germline V gene sequence: CDR1 GTSNPN, CDR2 SVGIG (reference sequence). V was clipped by 0 bases and J by 5 bases; unmatched bases: 4. The CDR3 loop reads CAWSVGTADQPQHF. The sequenced part of the CDR3 DNA is TGTGCCTGGAGTGTAGGGACAGCAGATCAGCCC. Using reference TRBV30 and TRBJ1-5 for the parts outside the CDR3, the full variable domain is SQTIHQWPATLVQPVGSPLSLECTVEGTSNPNLYWYRQAAGRGLQLLFYSVGIGQISSEVPQNLSASRPQDRQFILSSKKLLLSDSGFYLCAWSVGTADQPQHFGDGTRLSIL.

This clone was counted ten times or more. With the read ending 3 residues before the CDR3 end, the germline J gene is used to fill in that end. V and J are TRBV7-2 and TRBJ2-7; D perhaps matches TRBD2 (5 bases). Germline-derived CDR1 and CDR2 are SGHTA and FQGNSA. CDR3 length: 14 amino acids. Trimming pared 1 base from V and 2 bases from J, leaving 9 bases between. Here the CDR3 reads CASSLEPSPYEQYF. The part of the CDR3 DNA that was read is TGTGCCAGCAGCTTAGAGCCTAGCCCCTACGAG. Looking up the rest from reference TRBV7-2 and TRBJ2-7 gives the full variable domain: GAGVSQSPSNKVTEKGKDVELRCDPISGHTALYWYRQSLGQGLEFLIYFQGNSAPDKSGLPSDRFSAERTGGSVSTLTIQRTQQEDSAVYLCASSLEPSPYEQYFGPGTRLTVT.

At least ten counts were recorded for this clone. The CDR3 spells CSAPSPASSYEQYF. Incomplete CDR3 DNA: TGCAGTGCCCCCTCGCCGGCTAGCTCCTACGAG. The rearrangement uses TRBV20-1 and TRBJ2-7; no clear D. Read coverage stops 3 residues before the CDR3 terminus; the germline J gene supplies the remainder. The V and J ends lost 6 bases and 0 bases respectively, with 15 bases between them. CDR1 is DFQATT, CDR2 SNEGSKA, per germline (reference sequence). The CDR3 is 14 residues long.

This clone was picked up many times. The CDR3 end is not reached by the read, which stops 3 residues before it; the germline J gene fills it in. The sample carries other DNA sequences with the same CDR3. The chain carries TRBV14 and TRBJ1-2, with TRBD1 identical over 9 bases. CDR1 SGHDN and CDR2 FVKESK come from the germline V gene. With V trimmed by 5 bases and J by 2 bases, 9 bases remained unmatched. The CDR3 consists of 16 residues. CDR3 bases read: TGTGCCAGCAGCGCCCTCGGACAGGGGAGGAACTATGGC. Its protein is CASSALGQGRNYG. The whole CDR3 is CASSALGQGRNYGYTF.

A remark on this clone: The CDR3 extends 3 residues past the end of the read, so its final part is completed from the germline J gene. The rearrangement joins TRBV30 to TRBJ1-2, with D perhaps matching TRBD1 (5 bases). The germline V gene encodes CDR1 GTSNPN and CDR2 SVGIG (reference sequence). This CDR3 is 18 amino acids long. The CDR3: CAWSHFSSPGLGGNDYTF. The sequenced part of the CDR3 DNA is TGTGCCTGGAGTCACTTCAGTTCCCCGGGACTAGGAGGCAATGAC.

This clone was seen repeatedly, ten times or more. The CDR3 end falls 3 residues outside the read, so it is completed with the germline J gene. The rearrangement uses TRBV20-1 and TRBJ1-1; the D gene is possibly TRBD1 (5 bases). The CDR3 consists of 13 residues. V was shortened by 1 base and J by 3 bases, with 9 bases between the two germline ends. Germline V lookup: CDR1 DFQATT, CDR2 SNEGSKA (reference sequence). The sequenced part of the CDR3 DNA is TGCAGTGCTAGAGGGACAAAAGACACTGAA. This codes for CSARGTKDTE. The full CDR3 reads CSARGTKDTEAFF.

There are many counts of this clone. The observed sequence ends 3 residues before the CDR3 terminus, with the missing tail filled in from the germline J gene. The chain employs TRBV28 and TRBJ2-2, with D unclear. Between the trimmed V and J ends, which lost 4 bases and 6 bases, there was a span of 15 bases. The CDR3 is made up of 15 amino acids. The germline V gene encodes CDR1 MDHEN and CDR2 SYDVKM. CDR3 loop: CASSSPIVGPGELFF. Partial CDR3 DNA: TGTGCCAGCAGTTCCCCGATAGTTGGGCCCGGGGAG. Full variable domain (missing parts from reference TRBV28 and TRBJ2-2): DVKVTQSSRYLVKRTGEKVFLECVQDMDHENMFWYRQDPGLGLRLIYFSYDVKMKEKGDIPEGYSVSREKKERFSLILESASTNQTSMYLCASSSPIVGPGELFFGEGSRLTVL.

There are many counts of this clone. The read halts 3 residues ahead of the CDR3 end, with the missing end drawn from the germline J gene. The chain joins TRBV6-2 or TRBV6-3 to TRBJ1-4; D gene unclear. The germline gives CDR1 MNHEY, CDR2 SVGEGT. This CDR3 has 15 amino acids. The CDR3 spells CASSLVMVGNSPLFF. CDR3 DNA, as far as it was read: TGTGCCAGCAGTCTCGTTATGGTCGGTAATTCACCA.

This clone has at least ten counts. The sequenced fragment ends 3 residues before the CDR3 boundary, so the rest is inferred from the germline J gene. The chain links TRBV6-1 to TRBJ2-3, with 9 positions matching TRBD2. Per germline, CDR1 MNHNS and CDR2 SASEGT. Trimming took 4 bases from V and 0 from J; bases not matched to a gene: 2. The CDR3 loop spans 15 amino acids. The CDR3 DNA, read in part, is TGTGCCAGCAGTGGGACTAGCGAGAGCACAGATACG. It specifies CASSGTSESTDT. In full, the CDR3 reads CASSGTSESTDTQYF.

This clone was seen ten or more times. The DNA ends 3 residues before the CDR3 does, and the rest of the CDR3 is filled in from the germline J gene. This chain joins TRBV19 and TRBJ2-7; 9 bases are shared with TRBD1. This CDR3 is 17 amino acids long. Germline CDR1 is LNHDA and CDR2 is SQIVND (reference sequence). V dropped 5 bases and J dropped 0; count of bases not matched to a gene: 11. The CDR3 spells CASSLTGGTPNSYEQYF. The part of the CDR3 DNA that was read is TGTGCCAGTAGTCTGACAGGGGGGACGCCGAACTCCTACGAG.